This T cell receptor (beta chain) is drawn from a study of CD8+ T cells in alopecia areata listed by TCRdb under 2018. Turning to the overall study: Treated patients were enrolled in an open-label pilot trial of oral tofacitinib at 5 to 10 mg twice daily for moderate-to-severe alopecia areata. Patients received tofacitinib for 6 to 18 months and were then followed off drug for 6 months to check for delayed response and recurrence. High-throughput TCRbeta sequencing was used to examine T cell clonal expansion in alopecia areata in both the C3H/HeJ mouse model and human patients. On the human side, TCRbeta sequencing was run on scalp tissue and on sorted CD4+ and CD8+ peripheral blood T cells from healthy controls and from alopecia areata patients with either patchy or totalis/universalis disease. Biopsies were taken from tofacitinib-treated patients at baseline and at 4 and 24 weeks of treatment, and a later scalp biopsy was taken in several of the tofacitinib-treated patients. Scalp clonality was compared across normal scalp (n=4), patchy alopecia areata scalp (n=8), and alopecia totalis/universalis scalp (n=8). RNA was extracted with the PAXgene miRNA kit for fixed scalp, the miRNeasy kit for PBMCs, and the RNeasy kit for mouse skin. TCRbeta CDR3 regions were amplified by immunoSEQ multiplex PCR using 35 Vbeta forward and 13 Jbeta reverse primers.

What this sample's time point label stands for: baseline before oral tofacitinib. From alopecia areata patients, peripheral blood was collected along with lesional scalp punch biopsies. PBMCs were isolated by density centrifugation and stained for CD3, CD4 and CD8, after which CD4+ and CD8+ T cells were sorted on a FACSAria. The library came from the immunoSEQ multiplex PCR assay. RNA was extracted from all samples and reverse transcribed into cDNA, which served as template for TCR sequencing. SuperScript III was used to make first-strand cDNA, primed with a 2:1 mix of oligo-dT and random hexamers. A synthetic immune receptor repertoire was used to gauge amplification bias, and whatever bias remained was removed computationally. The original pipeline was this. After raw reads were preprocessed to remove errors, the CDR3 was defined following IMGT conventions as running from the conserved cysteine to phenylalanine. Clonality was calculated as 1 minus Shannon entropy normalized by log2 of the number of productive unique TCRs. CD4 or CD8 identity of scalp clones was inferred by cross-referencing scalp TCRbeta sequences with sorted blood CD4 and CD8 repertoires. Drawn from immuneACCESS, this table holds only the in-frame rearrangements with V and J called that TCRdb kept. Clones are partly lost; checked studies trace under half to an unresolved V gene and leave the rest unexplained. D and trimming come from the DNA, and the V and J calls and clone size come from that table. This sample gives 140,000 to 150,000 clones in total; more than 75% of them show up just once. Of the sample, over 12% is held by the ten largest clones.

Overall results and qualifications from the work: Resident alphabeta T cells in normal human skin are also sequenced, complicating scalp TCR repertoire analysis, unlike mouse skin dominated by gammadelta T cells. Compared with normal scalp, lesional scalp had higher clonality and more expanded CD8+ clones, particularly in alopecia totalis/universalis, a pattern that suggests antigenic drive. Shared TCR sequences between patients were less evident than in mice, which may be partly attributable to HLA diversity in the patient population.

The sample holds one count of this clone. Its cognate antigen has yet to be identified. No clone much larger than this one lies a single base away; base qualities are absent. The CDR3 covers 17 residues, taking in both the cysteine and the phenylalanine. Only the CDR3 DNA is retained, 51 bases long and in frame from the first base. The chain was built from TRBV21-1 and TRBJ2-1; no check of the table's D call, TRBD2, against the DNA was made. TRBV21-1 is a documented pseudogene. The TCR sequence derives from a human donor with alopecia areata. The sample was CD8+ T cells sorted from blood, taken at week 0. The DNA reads TGTGCCAGCAGCAAAATAAGAGCGGGAGGGTCGTACAATGAGCAGTTCTTC. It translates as CASSKIRAGGSYNEQFF.